This T cell receptor beta chain was captured in a study of T-cell reconstitution after alpha-beta-depleted transplantation in children. General study findings and limits: High day-60 TCRbeta diversity in some patients came from surviving recipient T cells and thymic progenitors. Several hundred expanded graft clones reportedly gave rise to the alpha-beta T cells present about two months after transplant. Newly made T cells mostly supplied T-cell counts and diversity one year after transplant.

The CDR3 covers 15 residues. V was pared by 1 base and J by 4 bases, with 3 bases of the junction left unmatched. CDR1 is SEHNR, CDR2 FQNEAQ, per germline (reference sequence). Preparing the TCRbeta library involved the use of unique molecular identifiers. TCRdb redid the calling of the PCR reads with MiXCR, one entry per CDR3 protein. The table shows about 1,000,000 distinct CDR3 sequences, with around 30% occurring only once. With respect to this clonotype: Its antigen is undetermined.

The V call is TRBV7-9, the J call TRBJ2-5; 10 positions agree with TRBD1. The material sequenced was PBMCs, mostly from graft donor cells, taken 360 days after TCRalphabeta/CD19-depleted stem cell transplant. This receptor was taken from a boy under three years old who had a stem cell transplant for SCID, so the T cells may come from the graft donor. CDR3 amino acids: CASSLEGTGAETQYF. The CDR3 DNA reads TGTGCCAGCAGCTTAGAAGGGACAGGGGCAGAGACCCAGTACTTC. Looking up the rest from reference TRBV7-9 and TRBJ2-5 gives the full variable domain: DTGVSQNPRHKITKRGQNVTFRCDPISEHNRLYWYRQTLGQGPEFLTYFQNEAQLEKSRLLSDRFSAERPKGSFSTLEIQRTEQGDSAMYLCASSLEGTGAETQYFGPGTRLLVL.